One T cell receptor beta chain is described in this entry. Its antigen is still unknown. One end of the junction is discordant with germline, which a read error may explain. The CDR3, cysteine through phenylalanine, is 15 amino acids long. The only DNA kept is the CDR3, 45 bases in frame from the first base. CDR1 and CDR2, looked up from the germline V gene (reference sequence), are SEHNR and FQNEAQ. This specimen belongs to a study of beta chain features in type 1 diabetes (dated by TCRdb to 2016 to 2018). The study in broad terms: Mean age, gender distribution, total cell number and subset yield were not different between patients and healthy donors. Across all samples, roughly 110,000,000 sorted cells were examined, and cell number per subset correlated strongly with RNA yield. In the study, recently diagnosed type 1 diabetes patients and matched healthy donors were compared on the TCRB repertoires of their sorted circulating CD4+ T cell subsets. Whereas all 30 or so donors provided naive and central memory subsets, regulatory and stem cell-like memory subsets were isolated from just 8 patients and about eight healthy donors. Overall study results and their limits: Sequencing cDNA rather than genomic DNA could over-represent highly expressing activated cells, although activation and CD3 levels did not differ between groups. PCR may preferentially amplify shorter templates, but because patient and control samples were amplified and corrected together, any resulting skew would affect both groups equally. Naive, central memory and regulatory TCRB repertoires appeared to be more alike among patients than among healthy donors. Because the HLA sub-analyses included only small numbers of individuals, any influence of HLA type on TCRB rearrangement was left unresolved. Fewer insertions and more nucleotide deletions at VDJ recombination sites were observed in patients with type 1 diabetes, implying thymic rearrangement abnormalities. Type 1 diabetes patients showed a moderate but significant shortening of TCRB CDR3 length in all four CD4+ subsets.

A single peripheral blood draw of 95 to 150 mL on average was collected from each donor into heparinised tubes. Using a panel that included CD45RO, CCR7, CD25, CD127, CD95 and CD27, naive, central memory, regulatory and stem cell-like memory CD4+ T cells were sorted on a BD FACSAria II. A purity above 98% was achieved for all sorted populations. Right away, PBMCs were isolated by Lymphoprep density gradient centrifugation and were stained directly, with no culture step. So that batch effects would be minimized, each experiment stained and sorted samples in pairs, pairing one healthy donor with one patient. The High Capacity cDNA Reverse Transcription Kit was used to reverse transcribe all of the isolated RNA, meaning that expressed TCRB transcripts were what got sequenced. Deep immunoSEQ sequencing was applied to naive, central memory and regulatory T cell samples, giving an average of roughly 3.5 million total reads per sample. After sorted cells were lysed in RLT buffer, RNA was extracted with DNase-treated RNeasy Micro or Mini kits, with the choice depending on cell number. Each cell subset was processed separately to prevent cross-contamination, with patient and healthy donor samples processed together. Using the immunoSEQ multiplex PCR, TCRB sequences were amplified from cDNA into 87-bp fragments spanning the CDR3 region. Sequencing of the amplicons was done on the Illumina HiSeq platform. The authors' analysis ran thus. PCR bias was corrected computationally using synthetic template baselines, and reads within Hamming distance 2 were collapsed, with unmergeable singletons discarded. Reads were aligned against IMGT so that V, D and J genes, CDR3 length and insertions or deletions at six rearrangement sites could be assigned. Within each subset, clonotype counts were normalized to sorted cell number, after which true diversity and Gini coefficients were computed with the tcR R package. Repertoire sharing was quantified using the overlap coefficient calculated on TCRB nucleotide sequences. As stored in TCRdb, this immuneACCESS dataset retains in-frame rearrangements with V and J assigned. A fraction of the clones does not appear; measured against another copy, unresolved V genes explain less than half of the discrepancy, and the remainder lacks a known reason. V and J calls plus clone size are reproduced from that table; the DNA served to infer D and trimming. The sample records 300,000 to 350,000 clones, 7% to 10% of which are singletons. The top ten constitute over 0.95% of the sample.

The rearranged segments are TRBV7-9 and TRBJ2-7; TRBD2 lines up with 12 middle nucleotides. The sample was central memory CD4+ T cells from blood. The source is a man aged 30-40 years with type 1 diabetes. The CDR3 protein sequence reads: CASSLAGGPYYEQYF. The sequenced DNA: TGTGCCAGCAGCCTAGCGGGGGGGCCTTACTACGAGCAGTACTTC. The CDR3 plus the reference TRBV7-9 and TRBJ2-7 genes for the other parts give the full variable domain: DTGVSQNPRHKITKRGQNVTFRCDPISEHNRLYWYRQTLGQGPEFLTYFQNEAQLEKSRLLSDRFSAERPKGSFSTLEIQRTEQGDSAMYLCASSLAGGPYYEQYFGPGTRLTVT.